This paragraph reports one TCR beta chain. This clone has just one count. Its antigen is currently not known. Base qualities were left out, and no much larger clone turns up one base away. One collaborating source in Seattle enrolled patients during active infection and followed them longitudinally through the course of disease. The collaborating institutions used their own protocols to collect whole blood in K2EDTA tubes. For TCRbeta analysis, collaborators shipped samples as frozen whole blood, isolated PBMCs, or DNA extracted from either of those sample types. The CDR3 runs 16 amino acids, cysteine and phenylalanine included. The kept DNA is CDR3 alone, 48 bases in frame from the first base. After removal of 3 bases from V and 7 bases from J, the junction retains 11 bases not matched to a gene. The germline V gene specifies SGHRS as CDR1 and YFSETQ as CDR2. This sample was taken from a study of blood T cell repertoires in COVID-19 (dated by TCRdb to 2020 to 2021). Concerning the study at large: The collaborator samples originated in the United States, Italy and Spain and spanned the acute and convalescent phases of COVID-19. The prospective study material was composed of cDNA or gDNA derived from T cells, B-cell-depleted T cells, or PBMCs. Deeply sampled blood TCRbeta repertoires from subjects exposed to, actively infected with, or recovered from COVID-19 were included in the dataset. The repertoires were released in a freely available public database intended as a resource for research on the immune response to SARS-CoV-2. The samples were drawn from the first 160 participants of the ongoing ImmuneRACE study and from some 1,300 subjects provided by 6 global collaborators. Sample metadata almost always included a de-identified subject ID, COVID-19 status, age in years and sex. Where available, HLA class I and class II types were taken from metadata supplied by the sample provider and were not determined by assay-based typing. Summary of the overall study and its limitations: How much clinical and demographic metadata was included differed by source and by participant, and the metadata was provided uncurated.

TCRbeta CDR3 regions were amplified from genomic DNA by means of the immunoSEQ Assay, a bias-controlled multiplex PCR. The study's processing was this. The number of nucleated cells in each sample was estimated by amplification of reference gene primers within the assay. To quantify the absolute abundance of each unique TCRbeta CDR3 rearrangement, sequence reads were collapsed and filtered. For each sample, productive Simpson clonality was calculated as the square root of Simpson's diversity index over productive rearrangements. This is the immuneACCESS table as TCRdb keeps it, with only in-frame sequences that have V and J called. A part of the clones is gone; compared with another copy, unresolved V genes explain less than half, and the rest is unexplained. The V and J calls and clone size were taken over from that table, and D and trimming were inferred from the DNA. Here the sample has nearly 45,000 clones; around nine tenths occur a single time. Jointly, the top ten make up around 3.6% of the sample.

This sequence originates from a man aged 35-49 years with COVID-19, enrolled during active disease. The sequencing input was peripheral blood. The rearrangement joined TRBV5-1 to TRBJ2-7; a stretch of 12 junction bases matches TRBD2. This receptor carries the CDR3 CASSSSKTSGRPEQYF. The DNA reads TGCGCCAGCAGCTCGTCAAAAACTAGCGGGAGGCCGGAGCAGTACTTC. Supplemented by the reference TRBV5-1 and TRBJ2-7 proteins around the CDR3, the complete variable domain is KAGVTQTPRYLIKTRGQQVTLSCSPISGHRSVSWYQQTPGQGLQFLFEYFSETQRNKGNFPGRFSGRQFSNSRSEMNVSTLELGDSALYLCASSSSKTSGRPEQYFGPGTRLTVT.